Each of the 25 T cell receptor beta chains below was sequenced from the same sample in a study of PD-1 blockade in mismatch repair-deficient tumors. Some clones are missing from TCRdb's copy, which holds only in-frame ones; the method was immunoSEQ multiplex PCR. The sample includes 90,000 to 130,000 clones, about 74% of them seen just once. This specimen was peripheral blood, taken about 60 weeks after starting pembrolizumab. The receptors derive from an adult with mismatch repair-deficient cancer.

The rearrangement links TRBV11-2 to TRBJ1-1; D is unclear. The CDR3 is made up of 15 amino acids. Germline CDR1 reads SGHAT; CDR2 reads FQNNGV. The germline V and J ends were trimmed by 1 base and 1 base, with 10 bases remaining between them. In DNA, the CDR3 is TGTGCCAGCAGCTTAGTTGCCGGGAGGAACACTGAAGCTTTCTTT. This translates into CASSLVAGRNTEAFF.

The chain couples TRBV11-3 to TRBJ2-7; 9 nucleotides align to TRBD1. Trimming cost V 7 bases and J 4 bases; bases outside gene matches: 14. The CDR3 covers 16 residues. CDR1 is SGHNT and CDR2 is YENEEA in the germline V gene. In DNA form, the CDR3 reads TGTGCCAGCACCACCACAAGGACAGGGGCACGGTACGAGCAGTACTTC. Its protein product is CASTTTRTGARYEQYF. Full variable domain (remainder filled in from reference TRBV11-3 and TRBJ2-7): EAGVVQSPRYKIIEKKQPVAFWCNPISGHNTLYWYLQNLGQGPELLIRYENEEAVDDSQLPKDRFSAERLKGVDSTLKIQPAELGDSAVYLCASTTTRTGARYEQYFGPGTRLTVT.

The rearrangement uses TRBV4-3 and TRBJ2-1; tentatively, D is TRBD2 (5 bases). Trimming removed 1 base from V and 7 bases from J, with 11 bases in between. This CDR3 is 14 amino acids long. Germline assignment: CDR1 LGHNA and CDR2 YSLEER. The CDR3 reads CASSQVDYENEQFF. CDR3 coding DNA: TGCGCCAGCAGCCAAGTCGACTATGAAAATGAGCAGTTCTTC.

This clone was recorded a few times. The junction differs from germline at one of its ends, possibly a read error. J is TRBJ2-2 and V is TRBV7-7; 9 nucleotides line up with TRBD2. The germline V gene encodes CDR1 SSHAT and CDR2 FNYEAQ (reference sequence). CDR3 length equals 15 residues. This CDR3 is CASSLASGDTGELFF. The CDR3 DNA is TGTGCTAGCAGCTTGGCTAGCGGGGACACCGGGGAGCTGTTTTTT.

The chain recombines TRBV30 with TRBJ2-3, with 7 bases aligning to TRBD2. The CDR3 contains 16 residues. V was clipped by 7 bases and J by 1 base; unmatched bases: 14. CDR1 GTSNPN and CDR2 SVGIG come from the germline V gene (reference sequence). CDR3 amino acids: CASGEGDSDRTDTQYF. The CDR3 DNA is TGTGCCTCCGGGGAGGGTGATAGCGACCGCACAGATACGCAGTATTTT.

The chain employs TRBV5-4 and TRBJ2-7; TRBD2 agrees at 10 bases. The CDR3 consists of 15 residues. V was pared by 5 bases and J by 0 bases, with 5 bases of the junction left unmatched. Germline V gene lookup returns CDR1 SGHNT and CDR2 YYREEE (reference sequence). The CDR3 nucleotides read TGTGCCAGCAGGGCCGGGACTAGCGTCTCCTACGAGCAGTACTTC. It specifies CASRAGTSVSYEQYF.

The rearrangement links TRBV4-1 to TRBJ1-5; D is undetermined. The length of the CDR3 is 13 residues. Trimming pared 3 bases from V and 4 bases from J, leaving 7 bases between. From germline, CDR1 is MGHRA and CDR2 YSYEKL. The CDR3 DNA reads TGCGCCAGCAGCCAGGCGACGAATCAGCCCCAGCATTTT. Its translation is CASSQATNQPQHF.

The CDR3, as DNA: TGTGCCAGCAGCGTGAGGGGGAGCGGGGACCCCGGCAATGAGCAGTTCTTC. Amino acid sequence: CASSVRGSGDPGNEQFF. This chain uses TRBV9 with TRBJ2-1; TRBD2 might be the D (7 bases). Germline CDR1 SGDLS, CDR2 YYNGEE. V lost 2 bases, J lost 6 bases, and 21 bases lay in between. The CDR3 is 17 residues long.

The rearrangement joins TRBV30 to TRBJ2-4; D possibly corresponds to TRBD1 (5 bases). The CDR3 is 12 amino acids. Germline V gives CDR1 GTSNPN, CDR2 SVGIG (reference sequence). Trimming shortened V by 7 bases and J by 3 bases, and 10 bases separated the two germline ends. In DNA form, the CDR3 reads TGTGCCTTTAGGGGTTTCAAAAACATTCAGTACTTC. Its protein product is CAFRGFKNIQYF.

The J gene is TRBJ2-5, the V gene TRBV7-3; 8 nucleotides line up with TRBD1. Germline V lookup: CDR1 SGHTA, CDR2 FQGTGA. This CDR3 spans 15 amino acids. V dropped 4 bases and J dropped 5; count of bases not matched to a gene: 9. The CDR3 bases are TGTGCCAGCAGCTCTGGGGGCAGGGGGCAGGAGACCCAGTACTTC. Its protein is CASSSGGRGQETQYF.

The chain is built from TRBV9 and TRBJ2-4; the D gene could be TRBD1 or TRBD2 (5 bases each). CDR1 SGDLS and CDR2 YYNGEE come from the germline V gene. This CDR3 is 17 amino acids long. The ends were cut back, 0 bases at V and 1 base at J, with 14 bases in the middle. The CDR3 region is CASSVAPGRRAKNIQYF. Here the CDR3 DNA reads TGTGCCAGCAGCGTAGCCCCGGGACGGAGGGCCAAAAACATTCAGTACTTC.

This clone was observed a single time. V and J are TRBV5-1 and TRBJ2-7, with 11 bases that match TRBD1. The germline V gene encodes CDR1 SGHRS and CDR2 YFSETQ. The CDR3 runs 15 residues. The junction had 8 bases not matched to a gene; V was cut back by 3 bases and J by 6 bases. In DNA form, the CDR3 reads TGCGCCAGCAGCTGGGGACAGGGGGAGGTTGGCGAGCAGTACTTC. This translates into CASSWGQGEVGEQYF.

The chain joins TRBV5-1 to TRBJ2-2, with 7 nucleotides matching TRBD1. This CDR3 comprises 17 residues. In germline, CDR1 is SGHRS, CDR2 YFSETQ. Trimming took 7 bases from V and 4 from J; bases not matched to a gene: 16. The CDR3 here is CASQALSLGGSTGELFF. The CDR3 nucleotides read TGCGCCAGCCAAGCTCTCTCTCTAGGGGGCAGCACCGGGGAGCTGTTTTTT.

This clone was detected only once. The rearrangement links TRBV10-3 to TRBJ2-2; D remains unclear. This CDR3 is built from 15 residues. Germline loops: CDR1 ENHRY, CDR2 SYGVKD. Between the trimmed V and J ends, which lost 8 bases and 1 base, there was a span of 14 bases. Written as DNA, the CDR3 is TGTGCCATCTCTCCGCAGCTTATGAACACCGGGGAGCTGTTTTTT. Translated: CAISPQLMNTGELFF.

The rearrangement joins TRBV5-1 to TRBJ2-7, with D maybe TRBD1 (5 bases). Deletions cut 3 bases from V and 0 bases from J, with 10 bases between. Germline CDR1 SGHRS, CDR2 YFSETQ. The CDR3 spans 14 residues. CDR3 DNA sequence: TGCGCCAGCAGCTGGGGCAGAAGCTCCTACGAGCAGTACTTC. This codes for CASSWGRSSYEQYF.

This clone came up once. The V call is TRBV5-6, the J call TRBJ2-4; D may be TRBD1 (6 bases). Per the germline V gene, CDR1 is SGHDT and CDR2 is YYEEEE. The CDR3 sequence is 14 residues long. V was cut by 2 bases and J by 7 bases, with 13 bases left in between. The CDR3: CASSFTGRRNIQYF. The CDR3 region has the DNA TGTGCCAGCAGCTTCACAGGGCGAAGGAACATTCAGTACTTC.

This clone was counted between two and nine times. The chain is built from TRBV7-2 and TRBJ2-3; 8 bases are shared with TRBD2. V dropped 2 bases and J dropped 0; count of bases not matched to a gene: 7. The CDR3 totals 17 residues. Looked up from germline, CDR1 is SGHTA and CDR2 is FQGNSA. The CDR3 region is CASSLNALAGSTDTQYF. The DNA for the CDR3 is TGTGCCAGCAGCTTAAATGCTTTAGCGGGAAGCACAGATACGCAGTATTTT.

The chain links TRBV29-1 to TRBJ2-3, with a tentative D call TRBD2 (6 bases). The length of the CDR3 is 15 residues. The V end lost 4 bases, the J end lost 1 base, and 15 bases lay between the germline ends. Germline V gives CDR1 SQVTM, CDR2 ANQGSEA. The CDR3 sequence: CSVVPPGAGTDTQYF. The DNA of the CDR3 is TGCAGCGTTGTTCCCCCGGGAGCGGGCACAGATACGCAGTATTTT.

The rearrangement uses TRBV7-9 and TRBJ2-2; no clear D gene. Trimming stripped 6 bases from V and 0 bases from J, with 11 bases between. Germline V CDR1 and CDR2: SEHNR, FQNEAQ (reference sequence). The CDR3 is 15 residues long. DNA of the CDR3: TGTGCCAGCAGTGCCGGCGCTACGAACACCGGGGAGCTGTTTTTT. Its protein is CASSAGATNTGELFF. Together with reference TRBV7-9 and TRBJ2-2, the CDR3 gives the full variable domain: DTGVSQNPRHKITKRGQNVTFRCDPISEHNRLYWYRQTLGQGPEFLTYFQNEAQLEKSRLLSDRFSAERPKGSFSTLEIQRTEQGDSAMYLCASSAGATNTGELFFGEGSRLTVL.

The rearrangement links TRBV9 to TRBJ1-1; a possible D gene is TRBD1 (5 bases). This CDR3 comprises 14 residues. Germline V lookup: CDR1 SGDLS, CDR2 YYNGEE. V lost 0 bases and J lost 6, with 12 bases in between. CDR3 sequence reads: CASSVGARESEAFF. CDR3 DNA sequence: TGTGCCAGCAGCGTAGGTGCCAGGGAGTCTGAAGCTTTCTTT.

This chain connects TRBV7-6 to TRBJ2-1; 12 bases map to TRBD2. The length of the CDR3 is 18 residues. V dropped 4 bases and J dropped 4; count of bases not matched to a gene: 11. The germline gives CDR1 SGHVS, CDR2 FNYEAQ. This CDR3 reads CASSSSGRAISHYNEQFF. The CDR3 nucleotides are TGTGCCAGCAGCTCTAGCGGGAGGGCCATATCCCATTACAATGAGCAGTTCTTC.

This clone was detected only once. This sequence joins TRBV7-3 and TRBJ2-7; 7 bases map to TRBD2. The V gene end was trimmed by 2 bases and the J gene end by 5 bases; junction bases not matched to a gene: 6. The CDR3 loop spans 14 amino acids. The germline V gene has CDR1 SGHTA and CDR2 FQGTGA. The CDR3 DNA reads as TGTGCCAGCAGCTTACGCGGGAGACGCAACGAGCAGTACTTC. Its protein is CASSLRGRRNEQYF.

This clone was picked up one time. The gene calls are TRBV28 and TRBJ1-2; D uncertain. In germline, CDR1 is MDHEN, CDR2 SYDVKM. The CDR3 has 18 residues. Trimming took off 5 bases at V and 0 bases at J, with 22 bases between the two ends. Here the CDR3 DNA reads TGTGCCAGCAGTGTAACGATCTCTGGACGGCTAGCTAACTATGGCTACACCTTC. As protein: CASSVTISGRLANYGYTF.

There are a few counts of this clone. The same CDR3 also results from other DNA sequences found in this sample. The chain carries TRBV11-2 and TRBJ2-2; D is ambiguous. CDR1 is SGHAT, CDR2 FQNNGV, per germline. With 1 base removed from V and 5 bases from J, the gap between germline ends came to 5 bases. The CDR3 contains 13 residues. The CDR3 DNA sequence: TGTGCCAGCAGCTTAGCTAATACCGGGGAGCTGTTTTTT. Its protein product is CASSLANTGELFF.

The chain combines TRBV6-4 with TRBJ2-7, with 16 bases fitting TRBD2. CDR1 is MRHNA and CDR2 is SNTAGT in the germline V gene. The V segment lost 6 bases and the J segment 2 bases; nucleotides outside the gene matches: 1. This CDR3 is 15 amino acids long. CDR3 sequence reads: CASRGLAGGPYEQYF. Here the CDR3 DNA reads TGTGCCAGCAGGGGACTAGCGGGAGGGCCCTACGAGCAGTACTTC.